This TCR beta chain was recorded in a study of cytomegalovirus exposure and HLA in healthy donors. About the study: Drawn from HLA-typed donors, about 82 million unique TCRs were held in an early data release. The study, taken as a whole, reports: Association of a missense DCLRE1C variant with TCR beta V- and J-gene trimming was reported in a later analysis. Immune exposure information available was restricted to CMV serostatus. In a later analysis, at a false discovery rate of 0.05, under 20,000 TCR beta sequences were associated with HLA alleles.

Points on this clone: Its antigen is as yet unknown.

PCR was performed using 60 Vbeta and 13 Jbeta primers. The data were produced by immunoSEQ multiplex PCR, yet TCRdb's version contains in-frame clones alone and is incomplete. The table shows roughly 220,000 clones, with around 80% occurring only once. This sequence originates from a man in his fifties in good health and CMV-seronegative. Material: PBMCs.

The CDR3 loop is CATSSPRDSDRRRFEQYF. CDR3 in DNA: TGTGCCACCAGCAGTCCCCGGGACTCTGATCGGCGGAGGTTCGAGCAGTACTTC. The rearrangement uses TRBV15 and TRBJ2-7, with D perhaps TRBD2 (6 bases). The V end was cut by 3 bases, the J end by 6 bases, with 27 bases between. This CDR3 comprises 18 residues. Germline values: CDR1 LNHNV, CDR2 YYDKDF (reference sequence).